This paragraph covers one T cell receptor beta chain sequence. These data are taken from a study of blood T cell repertoires in COVID-19. For the study at large: The United States, Italy and Spain provided the acute and convalescent COVID-19 samples. In each case, the material was cDNA or gDNA derived from T cells, B-cell-depleted T cells, or PBMCs.

Germline CDR1 and CDR2: MNHNS and SASEGT. The CDR3 contains 15 residues. V shed 2 bases and J 2 bases; nucleotides not matched to a gene: 1. Study processing details: Quantification of nucleated cells was approximated via reference gene primer amplification. The repertoire was sequenced with immunoSEQ multiplex PCR; TCRdb's copy has only in-frame clones and lacks some. V, J and clone size derive from that table, while D and trimming were established from the DNA sequence. The sample contains approximately 100,000 clones, over 70% of which appear only once. The chain couples TRBV6-1 to TRBJ2-1; 9 positions agree with TRBD2. The origin of this receptor is a man over 45 with acute or convalescent COVID-19. What was sequenced was peripheral blood. The CDR3 is CASSELAGPYNEQFF. The CDR3 DNA reads as TGTGCCAGCAGTGAACTAGCGGGACCCTACAATGAGCAGTTCTTC.